A single sample is the source of the 2 T cell receptor beta chains below, sequenced in a study of blood T cell repertoires in COVID-19. TCRdb keeps only in-frame clones here, not all; method: immunoSEQ multiplex PCR. Counted here are 120,000 to 150,000 clones, around nine tenths occurring once; the ten biggest clones make up over 2%. Sequenced sample: peripheral blood. All receptors derive from a human donor in a cohort sampled during active COVID-19.

V and J are TRBV11-2 and TRBJ2-3; TRBD2 agrees at 9 bases. The ends lost 1 base at V and 4 bases at J; junction bases unmatched: 12. Germline loops: CDR1 SGHAT, CDR2 FQNNGV. This CDR3 region has 18 residues. The CDR3 sequence is CASSLGVGLAGTSDTQYF. For the CDR3, the DNA is TGTGCCAGCAGCTTAGGGGTAGGGCTAGCGGGGACCTCAGATACGCAGTATTTT.

V gene TRBV6-5 combines with J gene TRBJ2-4; D not certain. The CDR3 covers 16 residues. V lost 2 bases and J lost 6, with 17 bases in between. Germline V gene lookup returns CDR1 MNHEY and CDR2 SVGAGI. The CDR3 loop is CASSYALTRDVNIQYF. DNA of the CDR3: TGTGCCAGCAGTTACGCCCTGACACGAGACGTAAACATTCAGTACTTC.